These 30 T cell receptor beta chains were sequenced from one sample in a study of T cell changes during pregnancy in multiple sclerosis. Sequencing used immunoSEQ multiplex PCR; TCRdb keeps in-frame clones, though not all of them. This sample carries some 36,000 clones, roughly 90% of them seen once, and the ten largest clones take approximately 0.37%. This specimen consisted of CD4+ T cells from peripheral blood mononuclear cells, obtained in the second trimester of pregnancy. The receptors come from a female donor with multiple sclerosis, enrolled in a pregnancy study.

The rearrangement joins TRBV7-6 to TRBJ1-6, with D possibly matching TRBD1 (5 bases). Trimming removed 3 bases from V and 7 bases from J, with 13 bases in between. The CDR3 totals 15 residues. The germline V gene has CDR1 SGHVS and CDR2 FNYEAQ. Here the CDR3 DNA reads TGTGCCAGCAGCTTGGGCCCAGGGCGCAATTCACCCCTCCACTTT. Its translation: CASSLGPGRNSPLHF.

The J gene is TRBJ1-1, the V gene TRBV6-6; maybe TRBD1 (5 bases). The V and J ends lost 0 bases and 1 base respectively, with 6 bases between them. Germline values: CDR1 MNHNY, CDR2 SVGAGI (reference sequence). The CDR3 sequence is 14 residues long. CDR3 DNA: TGTGCCAGCAGTTACTCGACAGCGAACACTGAAGCTTTCTTT. Translation gives CASSYSTANTEAFF.

V gene TRBV7-9 combines with J gene TRBJ2-7, with 7 bases fitting TRBD2. The junction had 21 bases not matched to a gene; V was cut back by 5 bases and J by 2 bases. CDR1 SEHNR and CDR2 FQNEAQ come from the germline V gene (reference sequence). The length of the CDR3 is 19 residues. Here the CDR3 reads CASSTITPSTPGGAYEQYF. DNA of the CDR3: TGTGCCAGCAGCACAATTACCCCTAGCACCCCGGGGGGAGCCTACGAGCAGTACTTC.

The chain uses TRBV7-9 and TRBJ2-5; 14 positions agree with TRBD2. J gave up 4 bases and V 4 bases, and 5 bases lay outside the gene matches. The CDR3 runs to 16 residues. Germline V gene sequence: CDR1 SEHNR, CDR2 FQNEAQ (reference sequence). The CDR3, as DNA: TGTGCCAGCAGCTCTGGGACTAGCGGGAGTGTAGAGACCCAGTACTTC. Protein sequence: CASSSGTSGSVETQYF.

The J gene is TRBJ2-7, the V gene TRBV7-9, with 7 bases fitting TRBD2. V lost 2 bases and J lost 0; bases outside the gene matches: 4. CDR3 size: 15 residues. Germline V gene sequence: CDR1 SEHNR, CDR2 FQNEAQ (reference sequence). This chain's CDR3 is CASSLSLADSYEQYF. The CDR3 DNA follows: TGTGCCAGCAGCTTAAGTCTAGCGGACTCCTACGAGCAGTACTTC.

The chain couples TRBV6-5 to TRBJ1-5, with a weak D call TRBD1 (5 bases). V lost 0 bases and J 5 bases, leaving 11 bases between the germline ends. CDR1 MNHEY and CDR2 SVGAGI come from the germline V gene. The CDR3 runs 15 residues. Written as DNA, the CDR3 is TGTGCCAGCAGTTACTCGAACACAGGTGATCAGCCCCAGCATTTT. Translated: CASSYSNTGDQPQHF.

This clone is a singleton in its sample. The V call is TRBV7-9, the J call TRBJ1-1; 8 nucleotides agree with TRBD1. CDR3 length: 14 residues. Germline V gene lookup returns CDR1 SEHNR and CDR2 FQNEAQ (reference sequence). V shed 5 bases, J shed 5 bases, and the junction held 7 bases outside the gene matches. The CDR3 loop is CASSAGQGDTEAFF. CDR3 nucleotide sequence: TGTGCCAGCAGCGCCGGACAGGGAGATACTGAAGCTTTCTTT.

The chain recombines TRBV28 with TRBJ1-1, with 7 bases aligning to TRBD1. Germline V gene data show CDR1 as MDHEN and CDR2 as SYDVKM. V lost 6 bases to trimming and J lost 0 bases; unmatched junction nucleotides: 4. The CDR3 length is 14 residues. The CDR3 loop reads CASRPGQMNTEAFF. The DNA for the CDR3 is TGTGCCAGCAGACCGGGACAGATGAACACTGAAGCTTTCTTT.

The chain joins TRBV4-2 to TRBJ1-2; 7 bases are a match to TRBD1. The germline CDR1 and CDR2 sequences are LGHNA and YNFKEQ. J gave up 5 bases and V 1 base, and 7 bases lay outside the gene matches. The CDR3 has 15 residues. CDR3 in DNA: TGTGCCAGCAGCCAAGTGGAGGGGGCTGAGTATGGCTACACCTTC. It specifies CASSQVEGAEYGYTF.

The rearrangement uses TRBV7-2 and TRBJ1-4; D perhaps matches TRBD1 (6 bases). CDR1 and CDR2 from the germline V gene are SGHTA and FQGNSA. Between the trimmed V and J ends, which lost 5 bases and 8 bases, there was a span of 21 bases. This CDR3 comprises 16 residues. The CDR3 bases are TGTGCCAGCAGCCGAGCGACAGGCCTACTTGCAGAAAAACTGTTTTTT. It translates to CASSRATGLLAEKLFF.

The rearrangement links TRBV6-5 to TRBJ2-1, with D possibly TRBD2 on 6 matching bases. This CDR3 has 16 residues. Per germline, CDR1 MNHEY and CDR2 SVGAGI. Trimming cost V 3 bases and J 9 bases, with 21 bases left between them. CDR3 DNA sequence: TGTGCCAGCAGTTATACTCCCAACCCCCGGGACTCTGAGCAGTTCTTC. This gives the protein CASSYTPNPRDSEQFF.

The genes are TRBV2 and TRBJ2-7, with D possibly being TRBD2 (5 bases). V lost 5 bases and J lost 2, with 13 bases in between. CDR3 length: 14 residues. From germline, CDR1 is SNHLY and CDR2 FYNNEI. CDR3 bases: TGTGCCAGCAGTACCCCGGACGGGACCTACGAGCAGTACTTC. Amino acid sequence: CASSTPDGTYEQYF.

The chain employs TRBV2 and TRBJ2-7; D is possibly TRBD1 (5 bases). Germline CDR1 reads SNHLY; CDR2 reads FYNNEI. The V end lost 2 bases, the J end lost 6 bases, and 11 bases lay between the germline ends. This CDR3 contains 13 residues. The CDR3 DNA reads as TGTGCCAGCAGTGAATCAGGGTTTGCCGAGCAGTACTTC. The encoded protein is CASSESGFAEQYF.

V usage is TRBV19 and J usage is TRBJ2-2, with 10 nucleotides matching TRBD2. CDR3 length: 15 residues. With V trimmed by 6 bases and J by 5 bases, 6 bases remained unmatched. Per germline, CDR1 LNHDA and CDR2 SQIVND (reference sequence). The DNA of the CDR3 is TGTGCCAGTAGGGCTAGCGGGAGAGGGACCGGGGAGCTGTTTTTT. It yields the protein CASRASGRGTGELFF.

The rearrangement links TRBV7-9 to TRBJ1-1, with D possibly TRBD1 on 5 matching bases. The CDR3 has 15 amino acids. CDR1 SEHNR and CDR2 FQNEAQ come from the germline V gene (reference sequence). Trimming pared 5 bases from V and 5 bases from J, leaving 18 bases between. The CDR3 bases are TGTGCCAGCAGCCGGTCTCGGCAGGGAGGTACTGAAGCTTTCTTT. Translating gives CASSRSRQGGTEAFF.

The chain links TRBV28 to TRBJ1-1, with TRBD1 as a possible D gene (5 bases). Germline CDR1 MDHEN, CDR2 SYDVKM. The V end was cut by 10 bases, the J end by 5 bases, with 20 bases between. The CDR3 extends over 14 amino acids. The CDR3 loop reads CATFLGGGGTEAFF. CDR3 DNA: TGTGCCACCTTCCTTGGGGGGGGAGGGACTGAAGCTTTCTTT. The full variable domain, in which reference TRBV28 and TRBJ1-1 provide the parts outside the CDR3, is DVKVTQSSRYLVKRTGEKVFLECVQDMDHENMFWYRQDPGLGLRLIYFSYDVKMKEKGDIPEGYSVSREKKERFSLILESASTNQTSMYLCATFLGGGGTEAFFGQGTRLTVV.

The V gene is TRBV9, the J gene TRBJ2-2; TRBD2 matches at 9 bases. V was pared by 0 bases and J by 5 bases, with 5 bases of the junction left unmatched. This CDR3 region has 16 residues. Germline CDR1 and CDR2: SGDLS and YYNGEE. The DNA of the CDR3 is TGTGCCAGCAGCGTAGGACTAGCGGTTACTACCGGGGAGCTGTTTTTT. Protein product: CASSVGLAVTTGELFF.

The chain couples TRBV25-1 to TRBJ2-3, with 7 nucleotides matching TRBD2. Germline loops: CDR1 MGHDK, CDR2 SYGVNS. V was pared by 8 bases and J by 0 bases, with 2 bases of the junction left unmatched. The CDR3 is made up of 13 amino acids. CDR3 sequence (DNA): TGTGCCAGCGTGCGGGGGAGCACAGATACGCAGTATTTT. Protein product: CASVRGSTDTQYF.

The chain combines TRBV14 with TRBJ2-4; D is unresolved. Germline CDR1 is SGHDN and CDR2 is FVKESK. The CDR3 covers 11 residues. V gave up 1 base and J gave up 8 bases, with 3 bases separating them. The CDR3 DNA reads as TGTGCCAGCAGCCAAGTCGACATTCAGTACTTC. Translating it yields CASSQVDIQYF.

The chain is built from TRBV12-5 and TRBJ2-1; tentatively, D is TRBD1 (6 bases). CDR3 length equals 13 residues. Trimming left V 1 base short and J 8 bases short, with 9 bases between. Germline CDR1 is LGHNT and CDR2 is FRNRAP. CDR3 in DNA: TGTGCTAGTGGTTTGGAACAGGGAGATGAGCAGTTCTTC. Protein: CASGLEQGDEQFF. The full variable domain, its missing parts supplied by reference TRBV12-5 and TRBJ2-1, is DARVTQTPRHKVTEMGQEVTMRCQPILGHNTVFWYRQTMMQGLELLAYFRNRAPLDDSGMPKDRFSAEMPDATLATLKIQPSEPRDSAVYFCASGLEQGDEQFFGPGTRLTVL.

The chain uses TRBV10-3 and TRBJ1-2; D perhaps matches TRBD1 (6 bases). The CDR3 extends over 14 amino acids. Trimming removed 4 bases from V and 0 bases from J, with 9 bases in between. Germline V gene data show CDR1 as ENHRY and CDR2 as SYGVKD. As DNA, the CDR3 is TGTGCCATCAGTGCGGACAGTACTAACTATGGCTACACCTTC. Translated: CAISADSTNYGYTF.

The rearrangement links TRBV19 to TRBJ2-1; 13 bases agree with TRBD2. V dropped 1 base and J dropped 10; count of bases not matched to a gene: 4. Germline V gives CDR1 LNHDA, CDR2 SQIVND (reference sequence). The length of the CDR3 is 15 residues. CDR3 coding DNA: TGTGCCAGTAGTATAGCAGGACTAGCGGGAGTAGAGCAGTTCTTC. The encoded protein is CASSIAGLAGVEQFF.

The rearrangement uses TRBV5-1 and TRBJ1-6; possible D gene TRBD1, 6 bases. The germline V and J ends were trimmed by 2 bases and 10 bases, with 13 bases remaining between them. In germline, CDR1 is SGHRS, CDR2 YFSETQ. This CDR3 region has 14 residues. The CDR3 DNA sequence: TGCGCCAGCAGCTTTGACAGGTGGGGATCACCCCTCCACTTT. It is translated as CASSFDRWGSPLHF.

V and J are TRBV4-1 and TRBJ2-7; D possibly corresponds to TRBD1 (5 bases). This CDR3 has 13 residues. Deletions cut 0 bases from V and 2 bases from J, with 5 bases between. Germline CDR1 MGHRA, CDR2 YSYEKL. CDR3 amino acids: CASSQDRAYEQYF. CDR3 nucleotides: TGCGCCAGCAGCCAAGACAGGGCCTACGAGCAGTACTTC.

V gene TRBV5-6 combines with J gene TRBJ2-7; 7 positions agree with TRBD1. Germline values: CDR1 SGHDT, CDR2 YYEEEE. Losses at the gene ends were 3 bases for V and 3 bases for J; bases not matched to a gene: 18. The length of the CDR3 is 18 residues. DNA for the CDR3: TGTGCCAGCAGCTCCTTGGCGAACAGACAGGGAAGCGTCTACGAGCAGTACTTC. It encodes CASSSLANRQGSVYEQYF. Using reference TRBV5-6 and TRBJ2-7 for the parts outside the CDR3, the full variable domain is DAGVTQSPTHLIKTRGQQVTLRCSPKSGHDTVSWYQQALGQGPQFIFQYYEEEERQRGNFPDRFSGHQFPNYSSELNVNALLLGDSALYLCASSSLANRQGSVYEQYFGPGTRLTVT.

This chain uses TRBV5-1 with TRBJ1-2, with TRBD1 as a possible D gene (6 bases). The CDR3 contains 16 residues. Germline V gives CDR1 SGHRS, CDR2 YFSETQ. Trimming shortened V by 2 bases and J by 2 bases, and 16 bases separated the two germline ends. CDR3 region: CASSFSPGHDNYGYTF. CDR3 sequence (DNA): TGCGCCAGCAGCTTCTCCCCGGGACATGACAACTATGGCTACACCTTC.

V usage is TRBV14 and J usage is TRBJ1-2; D not certain. CDR1 and CDR2 from the germline V gene are SGHDN and FVKESK. V was clipped by 5 bases and J by 4 bases, with 8 bases between them. This CDR3 region has 12 residues. CDR3 sequence: CASSKSIYGYTF. CDR3 DNA: TGTGCCAGCAGCAAGAGCATCTATGGCTACACCTTC.

The chain carries TRBV5-4 and TRBJ2-7; 7 bases align to TRBD1. Germline CDR1 reads SGHNT; CDR2 reads YYREEE (reference sequence). Unmatched junction bases numbered 14, after V lost 0 bases and J lost 5 bases. The CDR3 is made up of 17 amino acids. CDR3 sequence (DNA): TGTGCCAGCAGCTTGGTCCCCCGACAGGGTCAGAAGGACGAGCAGTACTTC. Translating it yields CASSLVPRQGQKDEQYF.

This clone was seen once. The chain recombines TRBV7-2 with TRBJ2-7; 10 bases line up with TRBD1. The V gene end was trimmed by 5 bases and the J gene end by 1 base; junction bases not matched to a gene: 5. The CDR3 is 15 residues long. Germline values: CDR1 SGHTA, CDR2 FQGNSA. CDR3 sequence (DNA): TGTGCCAGCAGCATCGGGACAGGGGAGTCCTACGAGCAGTACTTC. Its protein is CASSIGTGESYEQYF.

This chain uses TRBV5-8 with TRBJ2-4; no clear D. Trimming removed 4 bases at V and 6 bases at J, with 8 bases between. This CDR3 has 12 amino acids. The germline gives CDR1 SGHTS, CDR2 YDEGEE. In DNA, the CDR3 is TGTGCCAGCAGCCTAGACCTAAACATTCAGTACTTC. Its protein product is CASSLDLNIQYF.